This T cell receptor (beta chain) was identified during a study of cytomegalovirus exposure and HLA in healthy donors. Findings and caveats of the study: Presence/absence analyses treated sequencing depth as roughly uniform across donors.

Germline V gene lookup returns CDR1 MNHNY and CDR2 SVGAGI (reference sequence). V was clipped by 7 bases and J by 0 bases, with 7 bases between them. This CDR3 has 13 amino acids. With respect to this clone: Its antigen is not identified.

Primers included in the PCR were 60 Vbeta and 13 Jbeta primers. Clones were sequenced by immunoSEQ multiplex PCR, and TCRdb holds only the in-frame ones, with some missing. In the table there are about 190,000 clones, approximately 78% of which are singletons. V usage is TRBV6-6 and J usage is TRBJ2-1; D is undetermined. This TCR was recovered from a woman between 18 and 29 years old in good health and CMV-seronegative. Sequenced: PBMCs. The CDR3 bases are TGTGCCAGCACGGTAAGCTCCTACAATGAGCAGTTCTTC. Protein: CASTVSSYNEQFF.